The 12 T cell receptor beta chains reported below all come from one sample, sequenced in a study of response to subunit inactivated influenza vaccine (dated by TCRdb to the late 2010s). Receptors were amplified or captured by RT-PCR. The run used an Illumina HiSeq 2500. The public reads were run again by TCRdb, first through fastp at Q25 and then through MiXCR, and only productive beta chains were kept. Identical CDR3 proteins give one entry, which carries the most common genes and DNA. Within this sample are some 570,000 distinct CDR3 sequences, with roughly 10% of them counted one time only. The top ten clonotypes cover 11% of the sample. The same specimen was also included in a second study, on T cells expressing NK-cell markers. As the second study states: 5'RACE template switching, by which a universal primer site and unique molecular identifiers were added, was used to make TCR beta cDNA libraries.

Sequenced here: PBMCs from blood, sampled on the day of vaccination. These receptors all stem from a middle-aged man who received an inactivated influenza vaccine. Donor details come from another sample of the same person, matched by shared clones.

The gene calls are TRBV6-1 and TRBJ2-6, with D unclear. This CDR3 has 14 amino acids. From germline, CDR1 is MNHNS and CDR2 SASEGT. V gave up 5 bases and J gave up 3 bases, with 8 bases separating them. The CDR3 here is CASSTFNGANVLTF. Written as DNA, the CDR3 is TGTGCCAGCAGTACCTTCAATGGGGCCAACGTCCTGACTTTC.

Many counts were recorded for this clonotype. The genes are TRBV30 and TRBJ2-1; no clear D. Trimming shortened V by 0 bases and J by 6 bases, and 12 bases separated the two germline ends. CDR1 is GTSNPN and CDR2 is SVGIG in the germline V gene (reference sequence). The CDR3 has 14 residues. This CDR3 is CAWSVMGTGNEQFF. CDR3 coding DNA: TGTGCCTGGAGTGTAATGGGTACGGGCAATGAGCAGTTCTTC. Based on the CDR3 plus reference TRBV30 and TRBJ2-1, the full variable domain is SQTIHQWPATLVQPVGSPLSLECTVEGTSNPNLYWYRQAAGRGLQLLFYSVGIGQISSEVPQNLSASRPQDRQFILSSKKLLLSDSGFYLCAWSVMGTGNEQFFGPGTRLTVL.

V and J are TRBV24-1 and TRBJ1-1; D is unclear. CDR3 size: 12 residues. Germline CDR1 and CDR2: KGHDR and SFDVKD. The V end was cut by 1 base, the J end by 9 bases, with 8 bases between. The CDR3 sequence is CATSDFDGQAFF. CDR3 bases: TGTGCCACCAGTGATTTTGACGGCCAAGCTTTCTTT.

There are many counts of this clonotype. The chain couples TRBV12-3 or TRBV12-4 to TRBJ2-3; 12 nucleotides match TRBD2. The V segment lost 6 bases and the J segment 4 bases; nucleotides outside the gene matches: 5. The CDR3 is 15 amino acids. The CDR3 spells CASSLAGGRADTQYF. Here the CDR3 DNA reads TGTGCCAGCAGCCTAGCGGGAGGGCGCGCAGATACGCAGTATTTT.

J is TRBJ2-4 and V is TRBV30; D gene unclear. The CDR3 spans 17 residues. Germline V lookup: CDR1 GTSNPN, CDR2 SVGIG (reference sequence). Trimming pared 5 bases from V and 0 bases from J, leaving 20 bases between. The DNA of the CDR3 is TGTGCCTGGGCAAAATCGAGGACGGTGCTAGCCAAAAACATTCAGTACTTC. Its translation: CAWAKSRTVLAKNIQYF.

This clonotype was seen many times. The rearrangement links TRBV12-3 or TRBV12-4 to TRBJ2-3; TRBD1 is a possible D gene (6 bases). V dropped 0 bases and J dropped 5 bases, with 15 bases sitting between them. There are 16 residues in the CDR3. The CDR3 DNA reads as TGTGCCAGCAGTTTAGCGCACGACAGGACCCGAGATACGCAGTATTTT. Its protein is CASSLAHDRTRDTQYF.

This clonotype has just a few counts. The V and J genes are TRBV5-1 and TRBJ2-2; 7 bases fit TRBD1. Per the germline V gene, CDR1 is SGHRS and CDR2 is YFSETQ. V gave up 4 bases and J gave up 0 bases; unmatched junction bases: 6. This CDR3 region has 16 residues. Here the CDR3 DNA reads TGCGCCAGCAGCCTACCCGGGACAGCGAACACCGGGGAGCTGTTTTTT. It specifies CASSLPGTANTGELFF.

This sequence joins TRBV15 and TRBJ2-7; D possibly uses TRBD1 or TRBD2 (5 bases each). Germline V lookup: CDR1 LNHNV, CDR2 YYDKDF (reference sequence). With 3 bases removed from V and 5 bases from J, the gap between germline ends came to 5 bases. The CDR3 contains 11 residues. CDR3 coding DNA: TGTGCCACCAGCAGGGGGGACGAGCAGTACTTC. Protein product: CATSRGDEQYF.

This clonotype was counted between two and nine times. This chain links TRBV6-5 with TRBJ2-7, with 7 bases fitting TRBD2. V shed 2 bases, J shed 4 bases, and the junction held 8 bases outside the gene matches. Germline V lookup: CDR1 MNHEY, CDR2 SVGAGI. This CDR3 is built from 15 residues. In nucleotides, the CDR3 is TGTGCCAGCAGTTACGTGGGGGAGGGAGCGTACGAGCAGTACTTC. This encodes CASSYVGEGAYEQYF.

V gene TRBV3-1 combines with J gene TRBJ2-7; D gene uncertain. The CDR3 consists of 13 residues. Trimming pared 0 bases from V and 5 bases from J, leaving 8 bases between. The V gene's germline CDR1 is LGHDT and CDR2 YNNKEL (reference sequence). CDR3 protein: CASSQDWADEQYF. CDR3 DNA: TGTGCCAGCAGCCAAGATTGGGCAGACGAGCAGTACTTC.

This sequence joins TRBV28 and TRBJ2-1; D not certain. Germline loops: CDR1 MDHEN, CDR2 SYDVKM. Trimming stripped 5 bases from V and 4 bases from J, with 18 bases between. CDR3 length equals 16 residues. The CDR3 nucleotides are TGTGCCAGCAGTCCCTACTCTCCGGGTGGATACAATGAGCAGTTCTTC. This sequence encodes CASSPYSPGGYNEQFF.

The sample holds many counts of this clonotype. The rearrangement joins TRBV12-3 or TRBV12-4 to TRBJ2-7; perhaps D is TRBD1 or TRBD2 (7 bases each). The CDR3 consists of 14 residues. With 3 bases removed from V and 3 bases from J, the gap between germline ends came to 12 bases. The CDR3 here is CASSLGRGGYEQYF. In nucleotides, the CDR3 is TGTGCCAGCAGTTTGGGCAGGGGGGGCTACGAGCAGTACTTC.